Presented here are 30 T cell receptor beta chains from one specimen sequenced in a study of PD-1 blockade in classical Hodgkin lymphoma. Using immunoSEQ multiplex PCR, the repertoire was profiled, and TCRdb retains in-frame clones only, with some absent. The sample carries approximately 100,000 clones, around nine tenths recorded once. Each patient relapsed following autologous stem cell transplantation, and prior brentuximab vedotin exposure differed. Sequencing used peripheral blood mononuclear cells (PBMCs), obtained before the second cycle of nivolumab. The origin of the receptors is a human donor with classical Hodgkin lymphoma.

Concerning this clone: The junction does not match germline at one end; this may be a read error. The chain is built from TRBV9 and TRBJ2-7; maybe TRBD1 (6 bases). CDR1 and CDR2 from the germline V gene are SGDLS and YYNGEE. The CDR3 spans 14 residues. Here the CDR3 reads CASSSSRPGQPISF. The CDR3 nucleotides read TGTGCCAGCAGCTCCTCCCGTCCCGGACAGCCTATAAGCTTC.

The rearrangement uses TRBV5-8 and TRBJ1-6; perhaps TRBD1 as D (6 bases). CDR3 length equals 15 residues. Per the germline V gene, CDR1 is SGHTS and CDR2 is YDEGEE. The V end was cut by 5 bases, the J end by 7 bases, with 16 bases between. The CDR3 DNA is TGTGCCAGCAGTTTTGGATACCAGGGGAATTCACCCCTCCACTTT. This codes for CASSFGYQGNSPLHF.

The V call is TRBV6-1, the J call TRBJ2-7; D not resolved. The CDR3 covers 14 residues. V was pared by 3 bases and J by 2 bases, with 11 bases between. Per germline, CDR1 MNHNS and CDR2 SASEGT. CDR3 sequence reads: CASSEFPSAYEQYF. The CDR3 nucleotides are TGTGCCAGCAGTGAGTTCCCCAGTGCCTACGAGCAGTACTTC.

The gene calls are TRBV5-1 and TRBJ2-7; a possible D gene is TRBD1 (6 bases). Trimming shortened V by 0 bases and J by 2 bases, and 9 bases separated the two germline ends. From germline, CDR1 is SGHRS and CDR2 YFSETQ. The CDR3 loop spans 14 amino acids. The CDR3 sequence is CASSLDRVTYEQYF. CDR3 nucleotide sequence: TGCGCCAGCAGCTTGGACAGGGTAACCTACGAGCAGTACTTC.

The V call is TRBV7-9, the J call TRBJ2-1; D gene uncertain. The CDR3 contains 12 residues. The germline V gene encodes CDR1 SEHNR and CDR2 FQNEAQ (reference sequence). With 1 base removed from V and 8 bases from J, the gap between germline ends came to 6 bases. DNA of the CDR3: TGTGCCAGCAGCTTAGGTTGGGATGAGCAGTTCTTC. Protein sequence: CASSLGWDEQFF.

The V gene is TRBV6-4, the J gene TRBJ1-6; no definite D call. Germline V gene data show CDR1 as MRHNA and CDR2 as SNTAGT. Trimming left V 4 bases short and J 6 bases short, with 7 bases between. CDR3 length: 13 amino acids. The CDR3 nucleotides read TGTGCCAGCAGTGGCCGGGGTAATTCACCCCTCCACTTT. Amino acid sequence: CASSGRGNSPLHF.

The rearrangement joins TRBV7-9 to TRBJ1-5; D not resolved. CDR1 and CDR2 from the germline V gene are SEHNR and FQNEAQ (reference sequence). The germline V and J ends were trimmed by 1 base and 1 base, with 8 bases remaining between them. CDR3 length: 15 residues. The CDR3 DNA sequence: TGTGCCAGCAGCTTAGTCGGCCAGAGCAATCAGCCCCAGCATTTT. As protein: CASSLVGQSNQPQHF.

The V call is TRBV7-8, the J call TRBJ2-4; TRBD2 matches 7 bases. Unmatched junction bases numbered 6, after V lost 1 base and J lost 0 bases. The CDR3 contains 17 residues. Germline V lookup: CDR1 SGHVS, CDR2 FQNEAQ. The CDR3 is CASSLVASGLAKNIQYF. CDR3 DNA: TGTGCCAGCAGCTTAGTGGCTAGCGGTCTAGCCAAAAACATTCAGTACTTC.

The V gene is TRBV5-1, the J gene TRBJ2-1; D might be TRBD1 (6 bases). This CDR3 spans 17 amino acids. Trimming took 3 bases from V and 1 from J, leaving 17 bases between them. In germline, CDR1 is SGHRS, CDR2 YFSETQ. The CDR3 loop is CASSSHRVTLSYNEQFF. In DNA form, the CDR3 reads TGCGCCAGCAGCTCGCACAGGGTAACCCTTTCCTACAATGAGCAGTTCTTC.

The V call is TRBV29-1, the J call TRBJ1-4; D gene ambiguous. The CDR3 loop spans 12 amino acids. Germline loops: CDR1 SQVTM, CDR2 ANQGSEA. The V end lost 7 bases, the J end lost 3 bases, and 9 bases lay between the germline ends. CDR3: CSAGGSNEKLFF. DNA of the CDR3: TGCAGCGCCGGTGGTTCTAATGAAAAACTGTTTTTT.

This chain links TRBV6-6 with TRBJ2-3; no firm D call. The germline CDR1 and CDR2 sequences are MNHNY and SVGAGI (reference sequence). The V gene lost 5 bases and the J gene lost 2 bases, with 14 bases spanning the gap. CDR3 size: 15 residues. Here the CDR3 reads CASSHRPQYTDTQYF. The CDR3 coding sequence is TGTGCCAGCAGTCACCGGCCCCAATACACAGATACGCAGTATTTT.

V and J are TRBV7-9 and TRBJ1-4; possible D gene TRBD1, 5 bases. V lost 1 base and J 0 bases, leaving 12 bases between the germline ends. The CDR3 spans 17 residues. Germline V gene lookup returns CDR1 SEHNR and CDR2 FQNEAQ (reference sequence). CDR3 in amino acids: CASSLGPQGATNEKLFF. Here the CDR3 DNA reads TGTGCCAGCAGCTTAGGTCCACAAGGGGCAACTAATGAAAAACTGTTTTTT.

This clone was counted once. The genes are TRBV19 and TRBJ2-3; 12 nucleotides match TRBD2. The CDR3 is 16 amino acids. Germline V gene data show CDR1 as LNHDA and CDR2 as SQIVND (reference sequence). Losses at the gene ends were 3 bases for V and 6 bases for J; bases not matched to a gene: 7. In nucleotides, the CDR3 is TGTGCCAGTAGTATTACTAGCGGGGGGTTCGGGGATACGCAGTATTTT. Encoded protein: CASSITSGGFGDTQYF.

This chain joins TRBV11-2 and TRBJ1-1, with 8 bases identical to TRBD1. V gave up 5 bases and J gave up 2 bases; unmatched junction bases: 16. Germline lookup yields CDR1 SGHAT and CDR2 FQNNGV. The CDR3 contains 18 residues. This CDR3 reads CASSPTGDVWGINTEAFF. The CDR3 DNA is TGTGCCAGCAGCCCGACAGGGGATGTTTGGGGGATAAACACTGAAGCTTTCTTT.

This chain connects TRBV4-1 to TRBJ2-5, with 10 positions matching TRBD1. Germline-derived CDR1 and CDR2 are MGHRA and YSYEKL. The CDR3 extends over 17 amino acids. Losses at the gene ends were 0 bases for V and 6 bases for J; bases not matched to a gene: 10. This CDR3 is CASSQDAGTGELQTQYF. The CDR3 DNA sequence: TGCGCCAGCAGCCAAGATGCCGGGACAGGGGAACTTCAGACCCAGTACTTC.

This clone showed up just once. The chain is built from TRBV5-1 and TRBJ2-7, with 7 bases identical to TRBD2. The CDR3 covers 14 residues. V shed 5 bases, J shed 7 bases, and the junction held 12 bases outside the gene matches. Germline CDR1 is SGHRS and CDR2 is YFSETQ. Here the CDR3 reads CASSSPGQGGEQYF. CDR3 bases: TGCGCCAGCAGTTCCCCTGGCCAGGGAGGGGAGCAGTACTTC.

The chain employs TRBV7-3 and TRBJ2-2; 8 bases match TRBD2. The V gene end was trimmed by 5 bases and the J gene end by 4 bases; junction bases not matched to a gene: 9. Germline V gives CDR1 SGHTA, CDR2 FQGTGA. This CDR3 has 16 amino acids. The CDR3 region is CASSPVGGVGTGELFF. For the CDR3, the DNA is TGTGCCAGCAGCCCTGTCGGGGGGGTTGGCACCGGGGAGCTGTTTTTT.

The chain uses TRBV7-2 and TRBJ2-1, with D perhaps being TRBD1 or TRBD2 (5 bases each). V was clipped by 1 base and J by 9 bases, with 16 bases between them. CDR3 length: 15 amino acids. Germline V CDR1 and CDR2: SGHTA, FQGNSA. CDR3 in DNA: TGTGCCAGCAGCTTAGTACTAGGGGCCGTCGCTGAGCAGTTCTTC. Translation gives CASSLVLGAVAEQFF.

The chain uses TRBV29-1 and TRBJ2-6; D remains unclear. V lost 6 bases to trimming and J lost 1 base, with 10 bases between them. The CDR3 consists of 14 residues. Germline-derived CDR1 and CDR2 are SQVTM and ANQGSEA. CDR3 in amino acids: CSVARTSGANVLTF. DNA of the CDR3: TGCAGCGTCGCAAGGACGTCTGGGGCCAACGTCCTGACTTTC.

In its sample, this clone was seen a few times. The gene calls are TRBV5-6 and TRBJ1-5; no firm D call. This CDR3 is 15 amino acids long. CDR1 and CDR2 (germline): SGHDT, YYEEEE. V lost 4 bases and J 2 bases, leaving 13 bases between the germline ends. The CDR3 DNA sequence: TGTGCCAGCAGCCGAACCGGGTGGGGCAATCAGCCCCAGCATTTT. This gives the protein CASSRTGWGNQPQHF.

V gene TRBV6-6 combines with J gene TRBJ2-7, with 7 positions matching TRBD1. The CDR3 length is 15 residues. The germline V gene has CDR1 MNHNY and CDR2 SVGAGI (reference sequence). The V segment lost 0 bases and the J segment 5 bases; nucleotides outside the gene matches: 7. The CDR3 DNA sequence: TGTGCCAGCAGTTACTCGACCCCGACAGGGAACGAGCAGTACTTC. Its translation: CASSYSTPTGNEQYF.

The rearrangement links TRBV19 to TRBJ2-3; tentatively, D is TRBD2 (5 bases). The CDR3 sequence is 15 residues long. In germline, CDR1 is LNHDA, CDR2 SQIVND (reference sequence). V dropped 6 bases and J dropped 5 bases, with 18 bases sitting between them. CDR3 sequence (DNA): TGTGCCAGTAGGAGATTAAGCGGCGGTGAAGATACGCAGTATTTT. Protein: CASRRLSGGEDTQYF.

This chain joins TRBV9 and TRBJ1-4, with D unresolved. From germline, CDR1 is SGDLS and CDR2 YYNGEE. CDR3 length: 14 residues. Trimming left V 3 bases short and J 8 bases short, with 14 bases between. The CDR3 DNA follows: TGTGCCAGCAGCGCCGACATTCCCGGAGAAAAACTGTTTTTT. Amino acids: CASSADIPGEKLFF.

This rearrangement joins TRBV11-2 to TRBJ1-1; D remains unclear. With 5 bases removed from V and 5 bases from J, the gap between germline ends came to 15 bases. Germline V gives CDR1 SGHAT, CDR2 FQNNGV. This CDR3 region has 14 residues. The CDR3 sequence: CASSPNSGKTEAFF. CDR3 in DNA: TGTGCCAGCAGCCCAAACTCGGGCAAAACTGAAGCTTTCTTT. Full variable domain (outside the CDR3, taken from reference TRBV11-2 and TRBJ1-1): EAGVAQSPRYKIIEKRQSVAFWCNPISGHATLYWYQQILGQGPKLLIQFQNNGVVDDSQLPKDRFSAERLKGVDSTLKIQPAKLEDSAVYLCASSPNSGKTEAFFGQGTRLTVV.

The chain uses TRBV6-5 and TRBJ1-6, with TRBD1 matching over 7 bases. V was pared by 2 bases and J by 11 bases, with 6 bases of the junction left unmatched. Per the germline V gene, CDR1 is MNHEY and CDR2 is SVGAGI. The CDR3 has 14 residues. The CDR3 DNA reads as TGTGCCAGCAGTTACACAGGGGAAACGGCACCCCTCCACTTT. It specifies CASSYTGETAPLHF.

The V call is TRBV7-9, the J call TRBJ2-3; TRBD1 aligns across 11 bases. The trim removed 3 bases at V and 4 bases at J, leaving 6 bases unmatched. The length of the CDR3 is 16 residues. Germline CDR1 SEHNR, CDR2 FQNEAQ (reference sequence). CDR3 sequence reads: CASSFGDRGSADTQYF. CDR3 in DNA: TGTGCCAGCAGCTTCGGGGACAGGGGGTCGGCAGATACGCAGTATTTT. Combining the CDR3 with reference TRBV7-9 and TRBJ2-3 gives the whole variable domain DTGVSQNPRHKITKRGQNVTFRCDPISEHNRLYWYRQTLGQGPEFLTYFQNEAQLEKSRLLSDRFSAERPKGSFSTLEIQRTEQGDSAMYLCASSFGDRGSADTQYFGPGTRLTVL.

This chain links TRBV6-5 with TRBJ1-5; TRBD1 might be the D (5 bases). The CDR3 has 14 amino acids. V was cut by 5 bases and J by 4 bases, with 12 bases left in between. Germline V gene sequence: CDR1 MNHEY, CDR2 SVGAGI. CDR3 DNA: TGTGCCAGCAGTCCGGGGCCGTTAAATCAGCCCCAGCATTTT. Translation: CASSPGPLNQPQHF.

The rearrangement links TRBV7-9 to TRBJ1-1, with D hard to call. The CDR3 sequence is 14 residues long. The germline V and J ends were trimmed by 4 bases and 0 bases, with 9 bases remaining between them. The V gene's germline CDR1 is SEHNR and CDR2 FQNEAQ (reference sequence). CDR3 in amino acids: CASSWTGLNTEAFF. In DNA, the CDR3 is TGTGCCAGCAGCTGGACGGGATTGAACACTGAAGCTTTCTTT. Full variable domain (outside the CDR3, taken from reference TRBV7-9 and TRBJ1-1): DTGVSQNPRHKITKRGQNVTFRCDPISEHNRLYWYRQTLGQGPEFLTYFQNEAQLEKSRLLSDRFSAERPKGSFSTLEIQRTEQGDSAMYLCASSWTGLNTEAFFGQGTRLTVV.

This chain joins TRBV7-2 and TRBJ1-1; D ambiguous. In germline, CDR1 is SGHTA, CDR2 FQGNSA. V shed 4 bases and J shed 1 base, with 10 bases lying between them. This CDR3 is 14 amino acids long. The CDR3 DNA reads TGTGCCAGCAGCTACGGACCTACGAACACTGAAGCTTTCTTT. It codes for CASSYGPTNTEAFF.

The chain has TRBV30 and TRBJ2-7; D is perhaps TRBD1 or TRBD2 (6 bases each). This CDR3 spans 13 amino acids. Germline V gene sequence: CDR1 GTSNPN, CDR2 SVGIG (reference sequence). V was clipped by 2 bases and J by 3 bases, with 11 bases between them. CDR3 nucleotides: TGTGCCTGGAGTATGGGGGGCAACTACGAGCAGTACTTC. Translation: CAWSMGGNYEQYF.